These 10 T cell receptor beta chains originate from one sample sequenced in a study of shared clonotypes between healthy human individuals. The table came from immunoSEQ multiplex PCR; TCRdb's copy has only in-frame clones and leaves some out. The sample holds about 1.1 million clones, about 84% seen once. Sample: memory CD4+ T cells from PBMCs. As for subset: CD45RA-negative fraction. These receptor sequences come from a young man in good health. Some clones in this sample may be carry-over from other donors' samples.

The chain recombines TRBV6-4 with TRBJ2-7, with 9 bases lining up with TRBD1. Germline-derived CDR1 and CDR2 are MRHNA and SNTAGT. This CDR3 is built from 14 residues. V lost 4 bases and J lost 7; bases outside the gene matches: 8. CDR3 DNA sequence: TGTGCCAGCAGTGCATCACAGGGGGCGGGGGAGCAGTACTTC. This gives the protein CASSASQGAGEQYF.

This sequence joins TRBV28 and TRBJ1-1; TRBD1 might be the D (5 bases). Germline CDR1 and CDR2: MDHEN and SYDVKM. The V end was cut by 4 bases, the J end by 3 bases, with 18 bases between. This CDR3 spans 16 amino acids. The CDR3 protein is CASSWFTTGTDTEAFF. CDR3 nucleotides: TGTGCCAGCAGTTGGTTTACCACGGGGACGGACACTGAAGCTTTCTTT.

V and J are TRBV4-3 and TRBJ2-2, with no clear D. The V and J ends lost 0 bases and 7 bases respectively, with 9 bases between them. Germline CDR1 is LGHNA and CDR2 is YSLEER. The CDR3 covers 14 residues. CDR3 loop: CASSQDSRIGELFF. CDR3 sequence (DNA): TGCGCCAGCAGCCAAGATAGCAGGATCGGGGAGCTGTTTTTT.

This clone appeared a few times. The genes are TRBV25-1 and TRBJ1-2; D is uncertain. Germline-derived CDR1 and CDR2 are MGHDK and SYGVNS. The V end was cut by 0 bases, the J end by 4 bases, with 6 bases between. This CDR3 has 13 residues. The CDR3 here is CASSEYTGYGYTF. In DNA form, the CDR3 reads TGTGCCAGCAGTGAATATACGGGCTATGGCTACACCTTC.

This clone was counted a single time. V usage is TRBV7-9 and J usage is TRBJ2-2; D might be TRBD2 (5 bases). This CDR3 region has 15 residues. From germline, CDR1 is SEHNR and CDR2 FQNEAQ (reference sequence). Deletions cut 4 bases from V and 9 bases from J, with 18 bases between. DNA of the CDR3: TGTGCCAGCAGCTACTCCGGACTTACCGGGCGGGAGCTGTTTTTT. Translation gives CASSYSGLTGRELFF.

The chain is built from TRBV6-1 and TRBJ2-7; D ambiguous. CDR3 length: 14 residues. Trimming stripped 3 bases from V and 5 bases from J, with 14 bases between. The germline V gene has CDR1 MNHNS and CDR2 SASEGT. As DNA, the CDR3 is TGTGCCAGCAGTGATGGGGTAGGGCCGCACGAGCAGTACTTC. Translated: CASSDGVGPHEQYF.

This clone showed up just a few times. The V and J genes are TRBV4-3 and TRBJ2-1, with 9 bases identical to TRBD2. Losses at the gene ends were 0 bases for V and 2 bases for J; bases not matched to a gene: 5. This CDR3 spans 17 amino acids. CDR1 is LGHNA and CDR2 is YSLEER in the germline V gene. This CDR3 is CASSQDSASGTYNEQFF. CDR3 DNA sequence: TGCGCCAGCAGCCAAGATTCAGCTAGCGGGACCTACAATGAGCAGTTCTTC.

Concerning this clone itself: Within the sample, other DNA sequences also encode this same CDR3. The rearrangement joins TRBV5-6 to TRBJ1-2; 7 nucleotides align to TRBD1. The germline CDR1 and CDR2 sequences are SGHDT and YYEEEE. This CDR3 comprises 13 residues. V shed 0 bases and J 6 bases; nucleotides not matched to a gene: 2. As DNA, the CDR3 is TGTGCCAGCAGCTTGGACAGGGGTAATGGCTACACCTTC. Translating gives CASSLDRGNGYTF.

On this clone: Being one base from a much bigger clone, this may be a read error. The chain couples TRBV2 to TRBJ1-4, with TRBD1 matching 8 bases. The CDR3 consists of 15 residues. CDR1 is SNHLY and CDR2 is FYNNEI in the germline V gene. The ends lost 5 bases at V and 1 base at J; junction bases unmatched: 3. This CDR3 is CASSLQGGTNEKLFF. CDR3 DNA: TGTGCCAGCAGTTTACAGGGGGGAACTAATGAAAAACTGTTTTTT.

V gene TRBV7-9 combines with J gene TRBJ2-5; D perhaps matches TRBD2 (5 bases). CDR1 is SEHNR, CDR2 FQNEAQ, per germline (reference sequence). The CDR3 runs 19 residues. The V and J ends lost 1 base and 2 bases respectively, with 23 bases between them. CDR3 DNA sequence: TGTGCCAGCAGCTTAGAGGTCCGGACGGGGATTAGAGGGCAAGAGACCCAGTACTTC. Its protein is CASSLEVRTGIRGQETQYF.